The T cell receptor (beta chain) described here comes from a study of T cell responses to AZD1222 COVID-19 vaccine. Study observations and caveats: Only 6 or 7 individuals given AZD1222 were seropositive at baseline. The donor cohort was predominantly white British with a female majority, and clonal diversity may have been underestimated.

Libraries were prepared by immunoSEQ multiplex PCR; TCRdb keeps only in-frame clonotypes and omits some of them. The table records some 140,000 clones, 90% of them present only once. Note on this clone: As yet, its antigen is unknown.

The clonotype comes from an adult in good health. The specimen was peripheral blood, collected on day 0 of AZD1222 vaccination.

The CDR3 DNA reads TGTGCCAGCAGCTTAGATAAAGACAGGGGCTCCTATAATTCACCCCTCCACTTT. It translates to CASSLDKDRGSYNSPLHF. The chain combines TRBV11-2 with TRBJ1-6; 8 bases map to TRBD1. This CDR3 is 18 amino acids long. With 0 bases clipped from V and 0 bases from J, the junction kept 4 bases outside the gene matches. Looked up from germline, CDR1 is SGHAT and CDR2 is FQNNGV. Filled out from reference TRBV11-2 and TRBJ1-6, the complete variable domain reads EAGVAQSPRYKIIEKRQSVAFWCNPISGHATLYWYQQILGQGPKLLIQFQNNGVVDDSQLPKDRFSAERLKGVDSTLKIQPAKLEDSAVYLCASSLDKDRGSYNSPLHFGNGTRLTVT.